Listed below are T cell receptor beta chains from one sample, sequenced in a study of identical twins. TCRdb analysed the 5' RACE reads with MiXCR anew, one entry per CDR3 protein. The table shows about 570,000 distinct CDR3 sequences, with roughly 9.5% occurring only once. This sample also belongs to another study, concerning yellow fever vaccine responses in identical twins.

The specimen sequenced was PBMCs. The receptors were sampled from a woman in her late teens or twenties in good health. Both conserved end residues are part of each CDR3. The D gene is left open where the match is weak. Rows give clone size only sometimes, using once, few, many, or a class for an expanded clone.

many	TRBD1	TRBJ2-1	TRBV27	CASSLLGGEQFF	TGTGCCAGCAGCTTATTAGGGGGCGAGCAGTTCTTC
many	.	TRBJ2-7	TRBV19	CASTPSTYYEQYF	TGTGCCAGTACACCATCTACATACTACGAGCAGTACTTC
many	TRBD1	TRBJ1-2	TRBV28	CASRSSGGSYGYTF	TGTGCCAGCAGATCCTCAGGGGGATCCTATGGCTACACCTTC
.	.	TRBJ2-3	TRBV4-2	CASSQGDYSTDTQYF	TGTGCCAGCAGCCAGGGTGACTATAGCACAGATACGCAGTATTTT
many	TRBD1	TRBJ1-2	TRBV7-2	CASRALGTGVNYGYTF	TGTGCCAGCAGGGCACTCGGGACAGGGGTTAACTATGGCTACACCTTC
.	TRBD2	TRBJ2-5	TRBV5-1	CASSRPALAGGPPQETQYF	TGCGCCAGCAGCCGCCCCGCGCTAGCGGGGGGACCGCCGCAAGAGACCCAGTACTTC
many	.	TRBJ2-7	TRBV4-2	CASSQDLNNYEQYF	TGTGCCAGCAGCCAAGATTTGAACAACTACGAGCAGTACTTC
many	.	TRBJ1-1	TRBV7-2	CAAVGGLINTEAFF	TGTGCAGCAGTCGGGGGGCTAATAAACACTGAAGCTTTCTTT
few	TRBD2	TRBJ2-1	TRBV6-5	CASSYLAGAGNEQFF	TGTGCCAGCAGTTACCTAGCGGGGGCCGGTAATGAGCAGTTCTTC
few	.	TRBJ2-3	TRBV21-1	CASSMSLHYQRHRTDTQYF	TGTGCCAGCAGCATGAGTCTACACTATCAGCGGCACCGCACAGATACGCAGTATTTT